This T cell receptor beta chain was sequenced during a study of monozygotic twins with inflammatory bowel disease. Whole blood that had not undergone T cell sorting provided the isolated total RNA. A 6-nucleotide sample barcode was carried by the UMIs, which template switching added. TCRdb reprocessed the 5' RACE reads, keeping one entry per CDR3 protein, no DNA. The record lists about 380,000 distinct CDR3 sequences, of which the ten most abundant hold 2% to 3%. This TCR was sampled from a human donor with ulcerative colitis or Crohn's disease, or a healthy co-twin of an affected twin (not recorded which). The sequencing input was blood.

The CDR3 region is CASSPVQTAKNIQYF. The rearrangement uses TRBV18 and TRBJ2-4. The germline gives CDR1 KGHSH, CDR2 LQKENI. The CDR3 length is 15 residues.